Presented here are 23 T cell receptor beta chains from one specimen sequenced in a study of cytomegalovirus exposure and HLA in healthy donors. It was with 60 Vbeta and 13 Jbeta primers that the PCR ran. Sequencing was performed with immunoSEQ multiplex PCR; in TCRdb, only in-frame clones are kept and a portion is missing. The sample contains some 150,000 clones, over 80% of which appear only once. Sequencing was done on a sample of PBMCs. The receptors stem from a woman in her late teens or twenties in good health and CMV-seronegative.

The J gene is TRBJ2-7, the V gene TRBV21-1; no DNA check was done on the table's D call, TRBD2. TRBV21-1 is classified as a pseudogene. The CDR3 extends over 18 amino acids. CDR3 residues: CASSSSKPGSRGAGEQYF. The DNA for the CDR3 is TGTGCCAGCAGCTCTTCCAAACCGGGCAGCCGGGGGGCAGGCGAGCAGTACTTC.

Concerning this clone itself: This sample also contains other DNA sequences that code for the same CDR3. The chain recombines TRBV28 with TRBJ2-1, with 13 positions matching TRBD2. The CDR3 has 15 residues. Trimming removed 6 bases from V and 4 bases from J; junction bases left unmatched: 3. The germline gives CDR1 MDHEN, CDR2 SYDVKM. Here the CDR3 reads CASSLTSGGYNEQFF. DNA of the CDR3: TGTGCCAGCAGCCTGACTAGCGGGGGGTACAATGAGCAGTTCTTC.

This sequence joins TRBV28 and TRBJ2-7; D may be TRBD2 (5 bases). V lost 3 bases and J 4 bases, leaving 7 bases between the germline ends. The germline gives CDR1 MDHEN, CDR2 SYDVKM. CDR3 size: 12 residues. The CDR3 DNA reads TGTGCCAGCAGTTTTCAGCGGTACGAGCAGTACTTC. This codes for CASSFQRYEQYF.

The chain is built from TRBV4-2 and TRBJ2-1; tentatively, D is TRBD2 (5 bases). V was pared by 0 bases and J by 6 bases, with 15 bases between. The CDR3 is 16 amino acids. Germline CDR1 and CDR2: LGHNA and YNFKEQ. CDR3 nucleotides: TGTGCCAGCAGCCAAGATGCCGGGCGGGCCCCCAATGAGCAGTTCTTC. Residues: CASSQDAGRAPNEQFF.

The rearrangement links TRBV7-9 to TRBJ1-3, with 9 bases fitting TRBD1. V lost 3 bases, J lost 1 base, and 4 bases stayed unmatched. Per germline, CDR1 SEHNR and CDR2 FQNEAQ (reference sequence). The CDR3 loop spans 16 amino acids. The CDR3 coding sequence is TGTGCCAGCAGCTTGAACAGGGGGCTTTCTGGAAACACCATATATTTT. Translated, it gives CASSLNRGLSGNTIYF.

The V call is TRBV19, the J call TRBJ1-2; 7 bases line up with TRBD1. Trimming at V came to 11 bases and at J to 4 bases, leaving 13 bases not matched to a gene. Germline CDR1 LNHDA, CDR2 SQIVND (reference sequence). The CDR3 sequence is 14 residues long. In DNA form, the CDR3 reads TGTGCCGCAAAGATCGACAGGGCTGGCTATGGCTACACCTTC. Translated: CAAKIDRAGYGYTF.

The chain joins TRBV7-3 to TRBJ1-2; D is perhaps TRBD1 (6 bases). The CDR3 length is 13 residues. Trimming took 4 bases from V and 3 from J, leaving 9 bases between them. The germline V gene encodes CDR1 SGHTA and CDR2 FQGTGA. The CDR3 bases are TGTGCCAGCAGCTCCGGACAGTACTATGGCTACACCTTC. The encoded protein is CASSSGQYYGYTF. Using reference TRBV7-3 and TRBJ1-2 for the parts outside the CDR3, the full variable domain is GAGVSQTPSNKVTEKGKYVELRCDPISGHTALYWYRQSLGQGPEFLIYFQGTGAADDSGLPNDRFFAVRPEGSVSTLKIQRTERGDSAVYLCASSSGQYYGYTFGSGTRLTVV.

The chain has TRBV29-1 and TRBJ1-2; weak D call: TRBD1 (6 bases). The CDR3 has 17 amino acids. V dropped 0 bases and J dropped 1 base, with 18 bases sitting between them. Germline-derived CDR1 and CDR2 are SQVTM and ANQGSEA. The CDR3 spells CSVEDRGTRGVNYGYTF. The CDR3 DNA reads as TGCAGCGTTGAAGACAGGGGCACCCGAGGGGTTAACTATGGCTACACCTTC. The full variable domain, completed using reference TRBV29-1 and TRBJ1-2, is SAVISQKPSRDICQRGTSLTIQCQVDSQVTMMFWYRQQPGQSLTLIATANQGSEATYESGFVIDKFPISRPNLTFSTLTVSNMSPEDSSIYLCSVEDRGTRGVNYGYTFGSGTRLTVV.

The J gene is TRBJ2-1, the V gene TRBV9, with 9 nucleotides matching TRBD1. Trimming removed 6 bases from V and 8 bases from J; junction bases left unmatched: 12. The CDR3 contains 15 residues. From germline, CDR1 is SGDLS and CDR2 YYNGEE. This chain's CDR3 is CASTGTGTARYEQFF. The CDR3 nucleotides read TGTGCCAGCACCGGGACAGGGACAGCTAGGTATGAGCAGTTCTTC.

The chain recombines TRBV5-1 with TRBJ1-2; D is possibly TRBD1 (5 bases). CDR1 SGHRS and CDR2 YFSETQ come from the germline V gene. V was cut by 0 bases and J by 7 bases, with 10 bases left in between. The CDR3 is 13 residues long. CDR3 nucleotides: TGCGCCAGCAGCTTGGTAGGGGCCGGTGGCTACACCTTC. Translation: CASSLVGAGGYTF.

The genes are TRBV12-5 and TRBJ2-5; D is undetermined. The germline CDR1 and CDR2 sequences are LGHNT and FRNRAP. V dropped 7 bases and J dropped 4 bases, with 10 bases sitting between them. The CDR3 length is 12 residues. CDR3 residues: CASAQAGETQYF. For the CDR3, the DNA is TGTGCTAGTGCTCAAGCCGGAGAGACCCAGTACTTC.

This chain connects TRBV25-1 to TRBJ1-1, with D uncertain. Trimming cost V 5 bases and J 0 bases, with 10 bases left between them. CDR1 is MGHDK and CDR2 is SYGVNS in the germline V gene. CDR3 length: 14 residues. The CDR3 coding sequence is TGTGCCAGCAGTCCCCCAGGCGTGAACACTGAAGCTTTCTTT. Amino acid sequence: CASSPPGVNTEAFF.

Here the CDR3 DNA reads TGCGCCAGCAGCTTGGGTGGGCTATTTGCACCCTACGAGCAGTACTTC. Translating it yields CASSLGGLFAPYEQYF. The J gene is TRBJ2-7, the V gene TRBV5-1; D unresolved. The CDR3 has 16 residues. In germline, CDR1 is SGHRS, CDR2 YFSETQ. Trimming removed 0 bases from V and 2 bases from J, with 15 bases in between.

This rearrangement joins TRBV5-1 to TRBJ2-5; 11 nucleotides match TRBD1. CDR3 size: 15 residues. The ends lost 4 bases at V and 0 bases at J; junction bases unmatched: 2. Germline CDR1 and CDR2: SGHRS and YFSETQ. CDR3 sequence reads: CASSKGQGDQETQYF. In nucleotides, the CDR3 is TGCGCCAGCAGCAAGGGACAGGGGGACCAAGAGACCCAGTACTTC.

The J gene is TRBJ2-3, the V gene TRBV28; 8 bases are shared with TRBD2. With 8 bases clipped from V and 4 bases from J, the junction kept 14 bases outside the gene matches. This CDR3 is built from 16 residues. Germline assignment: CDR1 MDHEN and CDR2 SYDVKM. The CDR3 DNA reads TGTGCCAGCCTGGGACGGGGGGGGCCGAGGGCAGATACGCAGTATTTT. Amino acid sequence: CASLGRGGPRADTQYF.

This clone was picked up one time. J is TRBJ2-5 and V is TRBV30, with D perhaps TRBD2 (7 bases). The CDR3 loop spans 15 amino acids. Germline V lookup: CDR1 GTSNPN, CDR2 SVGIG (reference sequence). V shed 5 bases and J shed 4 bases, with 20 bases lying between them. CDR3 sequence: CAWGEGGPRRETQYF. CDR3 coding DNA: TGTGCCTGGGGGGAGGGGGGGCCCCGCAGAGAGACCCAGTACTTC.

V usage is TRBV21-1 and J usage is TRBJ2-6; the table's D call of TRBD2 was not tested on the DNA. TRBV21-1 is given as a pseudogene. CDR3 length equals 13 residues. CDR3: CASSKGSGGARTF. Here the CDR3 DNA reads TGTGCCAGCAGCAAAGGGAGCGGGGGGGCCCGAACTTTC.

CDR3 region: CAWSGPGQGVYGYTF. DNA of the CDR3: TGTGCCTGGAGTGGCCCGGGACAGGGAGTATATGGCTACACCTTC. This rearrangement joins TRBV30 to TRBJ1-2, with 9 bases matching TRBD1. Germline values: CDR1 GTSNPN, CDR2 SVGIG (reference sequence). V was pared by 1 base and J by 5 bases, with 8 bases of the junction left unmatched. This CDR3 region has 15 residues.

The chain recombines TRBV10-3 with TRBJ1-1, with D unresolved. V dropped 0 bases and J dropped 10 bases, with 21 bases sitting between them. This CDR3 comprises 16 residues. CDR1 and CDR2 (germline): ENHRY, SYGVKD. The CDR3 nucleotides read TGTGCCATCAGTGAGTCGGATGCCCCGGATCGGGTGGGAGCTTTCTTT. Protein product: CAISESDAPDRVGAFF.

This chain connects TRBV6-1 to TRBJ2-1; TRBD2 matches at 12 bases. The CDR3 is made up of 18 amino acids. CDR1 and CDR2 (germline): MNHNS, SASEGT. Trimming removed 4 bases from V and 4 bases from J; junction bases left unmatched: 11. The CDR3 DNA reads as TGTGCCAGCAGTGCGGTGAGACGGACTAGCGGGGATTACAATGAGCAGTTCTTC. Its translation is CASSAVRRTSGDYNEQFF.

This clone has a handful of counts. The J gene is TRBJ2-1, the V gene TRBV11-3; D unclear. This CDR3 has 15 residues. Germline V gene sequence: CDR1 SGHNT, CDR2 YENEEA. Trimming left V 0 bases short and J 4 bases short, with 10 bases between. The CDR3 protein is CASSLEARPYNEQFF. CDR3 in DNA: TGTGCCAGCAGCTTAGAGGCGAGGCCATACAATGAGCAGTTCTTC.

This clone was counted between two and nine times. The chain combines TRBV6-5 with TRBJ2-2, with D unresolved. This CDR3 contains 15 residues. Trimming removed 4 bases at V and 1 base at J, with 10 bases between. From germline, CDR1 is MNHEY and CDR2 SVGAGI. The CDR3: CASSFRLMNTGELFF. CDR3 nucleotides: TGTGCCAGCAGTTTCAGGCTGATGAACACCGGGGAGCTGTTTTTT.

Points on this clone: The junction departs from germline at one end; a sequencing error may be responsible. This chain uses TRBV5-6 with TRBJ2-5; D may be TRBD2 (5 bases). CDR3 length: 14 amino acids. CDR1 and CDR2 (germline): SGHDT, YYEEEE. The chain's CDR3 is CAGSLTRDQETQYF. The DNA for the CDR3 is TGTGCCGGCAGCTTGACCCGGGATCAAGAGACCCAGTACTTC.